This is a list of T cell receptor beta chains from one sample in a study of tumor-infiltrating lymphocytes in primary liver carcinoma. TCRdb itself ran the multiplex PCR reads through MiXCR, one entry per CDR3 protein. The sample yields 100,000 to 120,000 distinct CDR3 sequences, roughly 80% seen once. The sample taken for sequencing was liver tumor tissue from sampling region 3. These receptor sequences come from a man between 40 and 49 years old with primary liver carcinoma and hepatitis B virus infection. CDR3s include the opening cysteine and the closing phenylalanine or tryptophan. D genes are given only for firm matches. Clone size, where shown, is once, few, many, or a class for clones that have expanded.

-	once	TRBJ1-6	TRBV6-6	TGTGCCAGTAGTAATACAGGAATTTCACTCCTCCATTTT	CASSNTGISLLHF
-	-	TRBJ2-7	TRBV29-1	TGCAGCATATACATAGCTGGAGGGTCTTCCACGGACTCCTACGATCAGTACTTC	CSIYIAGGSSTDSYDQYF
-	few	TRBJ1-1	TRBV29-1	TGCGGCGTTGAAGATCGAGGAGGAACTGAAGCTTTCTTT	CGVEDRGGTEAFF
-	-	TRBJ2-7	TRBV14	TGTGCCAGCAGCACTTCGGGACGGAAACTATACGAGCAGTACTTC	CASSTSGRKLYEQYF
TRBD1	medium-sized	TRBJ2-5	TRBV10-3	TGTGCCATCAGTGAGTCTAAGGGGGCGGCAGAGACCCAGTACTTC	CAISESKGAAETQYF
-	-	TRBJ2-7	TRBV29-1	TGCAGCGCAAACTTGGGTACCTATGAGCAGTACTTC	CSANLGTYEQYF
-	few	TRBJ2-7	TRBV2	TGTGCCAGCAGGGTAGACAGGAACGAGCAGTACTTC	CASRVDRNEQYF
-	-	TRBJ1-1	TRBV12-3/TRBV12-4	TGTGACAGCAGTTCAGGGGTTTCAAACACTGAAGCTTTCTTT	CDSSSGVSNTEAFF
-	once	TRBJ2-5	TRBV29-1	TGCAGCTCGAAGAGGGGTAGCGGTGTAGAGACCCGGTACTTC	CSSKRGSGVETRYF
-	many	TRBJ2-2	TRBV6-1	TGTGCCAGCAGTGAATACAGGGTTGGGGAGCTGTTTTTT	CASSEYRVGELFF
-	-	TRBJ1-4	TRBV6-5	TGTGCCAGCAATAAAGGGGTAGCTAATGAGAAACTGTTTTTT	CASNKGVANEKLFF
TRBD1	-	TRBJ1-4	TRBV5-4	TGTGCCAGCAGCCCACGATCCGGGACAGGAACGGCTGGATTT	CASSPRSGTGTAGF
TRBD1	-	TRBJ2-3	TRBV5-5	TGTGCCAGCAGCTCCCGGGACAGGGGAGGTATAACAGATACGCAGTATTTT	CASSSRDRGGITDTQYF
-	-	TRBJ2-7	TRBV11-2	TGTGCCAGCAGCATAAGATGGATAGGGGAAAACGAACAGTACTTC	CASSIRWIGENEQYF
-	-	TRBJ2-3	TRBV4-2	TGTGCCAGCGCGAGTGGGCTCCCCAGTGCAGATACGCAGTATTTT	CASASGLPSADTQYF
-	-	TRBJ1-1	TRBV14	TGTACCAGGAGCCAAGATCAGGGCCCTTACCCAGCTTTCTTT	CTRSQDQGPYPAFF
TRBD2	-	TRBJ2-5	TRBV29-1	TGCAGCGGTGTACTAGCGGAAGGAGTAGAGACCCAGTACTTC	CSGVLAEGVETQYF
TRBD1	-	TRBJ1-5	TRBV6-6	TGTGCCAGCAGTTACTGCGACAGGGTGAGCAATCGGCCCCAGCATTTT	CASSYCDRVSNRPQHF
-	-	TRBJ2-3	TRBV10-3	TGTGCCACCAGTGAGAGCAGCAGCACAGATACGCAGTATTTT	CATSESSSTDTQYF
-	-	TRBJ2-3	TRBV4-2	TGTGCCAGCGCGAGCGGGCTCCCCATCACAGATGCGCAGTATTTT	CASASGLPITDAQYF
TRBD1	-	TRBJ2-5	TRBV4-2	TGTGCCAGCAGCCAAGGCGGGACAGGGGACCAAGAGACCCAGTACTTC	CASSQGGTGDQETQYF